Sequencing of this T cell receptor (beta chain) was carried out in a study of pediatric ulcerative colitis. Study summary: Seven patients showed pancolitis and two showed left-sided colitis.

The rectum was sampled with one to two pinch biopsies at colonoscopy. To note about this clone: Its antigen remains unknown.

The data were produced by immunoSEQ multiplex PCR, yet TCRdb's version contains in-frame clones alone and is incomplete. The table has some 40,000 clones, 75% seen once. Study-wide results and limits: Clonal expansions reduced rectal repertoire diversity in acute severe colitis.

Unmatched junction bases numbered 10, after V lost 5 bases and J lost 0 bases. The CDR3 is 17 residues long. Looked up from germline, CDR1 is SGHAT and CDR2 is FQNNGV. The receptor was derived from a boy under 18 with severe ulcerative colitis. V and J are TRBV11-2 and TRBJ2-3; TRBD2 matches 8 bases. The sample was gut tissue. CDR3 in amino acids: CASSPRNRGGSTDTQYF. For the CDR3, the DNA is TGTGCCAGCAGCCCCCGGAACCGCGGGGGGAGCACAGATACGCAGTATTTT.